This passage covers 4 T cell receptor beta chains from one sample sequenced in a study of blood T cell repertoires in COVID-19. The table came from immunoSEQ multiplex PCR; TCRdb's copy has only in-frame clones and leaves some out. The sample carries 97,000 or so clones, approximately 82% recorded once. Source material: peripheral blood. All receptors derive from a man between 70 and 80 years old with active or convalescent COVID-19.

The chain joins TRBV19 to TRBJ1-3; possible D gene TRBD1, 5 bases. The V gene lost 6 bases and the J gene lost 0 bases, with 9 bases spanning the gap. CDR3 length equals 14 residues. Germline CDR1 reads LNHDA; CDR2 reads SQIVND (reference sequence). CDR3 residues: CASSRASSGNTIYF. CDR3 DNA: TGTGCCAGTAGCAGGGCCTCCTCTGGAAACACCATATATTTT.

This chain uses TRBV6-2 or TRBV6-3 with TRBJ1-2; D gene ambiguous. The CDR3 is 14 amino acids. Looked up from germline, CDR1 is MNHEY and CDR2 is SVGEGT. V gave up 4 bases and J gave up 0 bases, with 9 bases separating them. CDR3 loop: CASSLHAANYGYTF. The CDR3 bases are TGTGCCAGCAGTTTACACGCAGCTAACTATGGCTACACCTTC.

The V and J genes are TRBV7-8 and TRBJ2-7; 12 nucleotides agree with TRBD2. Looked up from germline, CDR1 is SGHVS and CDR2 is FQNEAQ. The CDR3 is made up of 15 amino acids. With 4 bases clipped from V and 4 bases from J, the junction kept 5 bases outside the gene matches. The CDR3, as DNA: TGTGCCAGCAGCTCCCTAGCGGGGGGGCTGTACGAGCAGTACTTC. Translating gives CASSSLAGGLYEQYF. Together with reference TRBV7-8 and TRBJ2-7, the CDR3 gives the full variable domain: GAGVSQSPRYKVAKRGQDVALRCDPISGHVSLFWYQQALGQGPEFLTYFQNEAQLDKSGLPSDRFFAERPEGSVSTLKIQRTQQEDSAVYLCASSSLAGGLYEQYFGPGTRLTVT.

This clone was counted a few times. The same CDR3 is also encoded by other DNA sequences in this sample. This chain uses TRBV5-1 with TRBJ2-3; tentatively, D is TRBD2 (6 bases). V was pared by 4 bases and J by 0 bases, with 9 bases between. The CDR3 spans 14 residues. The germline V gene has CDR1 SGHRS and CDR2 YFSETQ. CDR3 sequence (DNA): TGCGCCAGCAGCCCCGGGGGTAGCACAGATACGCAGTATTTT. Its translation: CASSPGGSTDTQYF.